This TCR beta chain was recorded in a study of early T cells in non-severe SARS-CoV-2 infection. Study overall: Chains stayed unpaired after sequencing of bulk RNA from unsorted whole blood.

TCRdb ran MiXCR on the 5' RACE reads and lists one entry per CDR3 protein. The data contain approximately 97,000 distinct CDR3 sequences, around 10% of them singletons. The CDR3 extends over 15 amino acids. Between the trimmed V and J ends, which lost 5 bases and 4 bases, there was a span of 17 bases. Germline CDR1 reads SGHTA; CDR2 reads FQGNSA. The sample was whole blood, taken at baseline. The chain is built from TRBV7-2 and TRBJ1-2; weak D call: TRBD1 (6 bases). The origin of this receptor is an adult who was a healthcare worker with PCR-confirmed SARS-CoV-2 infection or an uninfected control (not recorded which). This CDR3 reads CASSGTGHLRYGYTF. CDR3 DNA sequence: TGTGCCAGCAGCGGTACAGGGCACCTCCGCTATGGCTACACCTTC.